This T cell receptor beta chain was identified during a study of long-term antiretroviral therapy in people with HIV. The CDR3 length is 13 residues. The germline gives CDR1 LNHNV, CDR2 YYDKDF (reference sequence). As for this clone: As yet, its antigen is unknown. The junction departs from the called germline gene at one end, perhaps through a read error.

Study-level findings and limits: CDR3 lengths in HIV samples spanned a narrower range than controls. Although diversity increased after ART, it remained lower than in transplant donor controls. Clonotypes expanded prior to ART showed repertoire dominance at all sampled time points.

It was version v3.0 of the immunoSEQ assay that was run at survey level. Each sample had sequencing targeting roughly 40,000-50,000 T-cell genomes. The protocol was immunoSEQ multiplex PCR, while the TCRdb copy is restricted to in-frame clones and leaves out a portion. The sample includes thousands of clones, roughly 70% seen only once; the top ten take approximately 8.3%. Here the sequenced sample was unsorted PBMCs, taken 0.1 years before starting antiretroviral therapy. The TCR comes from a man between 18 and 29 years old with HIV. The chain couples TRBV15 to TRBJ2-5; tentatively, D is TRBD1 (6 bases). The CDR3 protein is CATSEQGQETRYF. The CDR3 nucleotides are TGTGCCACCAGCGAACAGGGACAAGAGACCCGGTACTTC.